This T cell receptor beta chain was documented in a study of T cell repertoires in cytomegalovirus infection. Across the study: Through public TCR beta signatures, both CMV infection and matching HLA type were indicated. Study observations and caveats: Predominance within the ex vivo response was attributable to HLA-C-restricted CMV-specific TCR beta clonotypes.

This clonotype was found many times. Its target is not known. MiXCR was run by TCRdb on the reads, yielding one entry per CDR3 protein. This sample yields over 300,000 distinct CDR3 sequences, of which roughly 17% are seen a single time; approximately 12% belongs to the top ten. Looked up from germline, CDR1 is MDHEN and CDR2 is SYDVKM. CDR3 size: 15 residues. Unmatched junction bases numbered 12, after V lost 5 bases and J lost 6 bases. Sequenced: PBMCs. The TCR sequence derives from a human donor in good health (CMV status not recorded). Some clones in this sample may be carry-over from other donors' samples. The chain combines TRBV28 with TRBJ2-5, with 7 bases lining up with TRBD1. In nucleotides, the CDR3 is TGTGCCAGCAGTCTACGAACAGGGGCTAGGAAGACCCAGTACTTC. Protein product: CASSLRTGARKTQYF.